This TCR beta chain is drawn from a study of blood T cell repertoires in COVID-19. As for the study in general: COVID-19 samples, acute and convalescent, were from the United States, Italy and Spain. Nucleic acid was either cDNA or gDNA, and it came from T cells, B-cell-depleted T cells, or PBMCs.

Original data processing: Estimates of nucleated cell counts were drawn from the amplification of reference gene primers. Data came from immunoSEQ multiplex PCR; TCRdb stores just in-frame clones and leaves some out. V and J calls and clone size come straight from that table; D and trimming were deduced from the DNA. The table lists over 200,000 clones, approximately 91% of them singletons. The V gene end was trimmed by 5 bases and the J gene end by 3 bases; junction bases not matched to a gene: 7. This CDR3 contains 15 residues. In germline, CDR1 is LNHDA, CDR2 SQIVND (reference sequence). The sequenced sample consisted of peripheral blood. This chain connects TRBV19 to TRBJ1-5; TRBD1 matches 7 bases. The receptor comes from a woman in her fifties or sixties with acute or convalescent COVID-19. DNA for the CDR3: TGTGCCAGTAGTCCGGGACAGTTACTCAATCAGCCCCAGCATTTT. It specifies CASSPGQLLNQPQHF.